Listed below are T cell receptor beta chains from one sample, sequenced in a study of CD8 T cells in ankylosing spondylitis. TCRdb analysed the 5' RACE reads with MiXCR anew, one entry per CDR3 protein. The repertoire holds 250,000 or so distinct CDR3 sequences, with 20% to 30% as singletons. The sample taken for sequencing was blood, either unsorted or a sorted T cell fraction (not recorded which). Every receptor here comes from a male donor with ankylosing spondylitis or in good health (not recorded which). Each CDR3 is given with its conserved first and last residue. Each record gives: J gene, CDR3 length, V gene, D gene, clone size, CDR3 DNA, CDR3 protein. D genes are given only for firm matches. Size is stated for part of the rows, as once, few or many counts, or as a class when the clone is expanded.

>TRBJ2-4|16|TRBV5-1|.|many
TGCGCCAGCAGCTTGGAAAGCTCGGGCGTCAAAAACATTCAGTACTTC
CASSLESSGVKNIQYF
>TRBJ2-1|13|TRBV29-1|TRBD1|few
TGCAGCGCCCGGGACAGGGAACCGAATGAGCAGTTCTTC
CSARDREPNEQFF
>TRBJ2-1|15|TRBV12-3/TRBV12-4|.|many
TGTGCCAGCAGTTTTTTTGCGAGCTCCTACAATGAGCAGTTCTTC
CASSFFASSYNEQFF
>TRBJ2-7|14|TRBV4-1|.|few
TGCGCCAGCAGCCAAAGGGGGCCGGGGGACGAGCAGTACTTC
CASSQRGPGDEQYF
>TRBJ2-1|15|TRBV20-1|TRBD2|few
TGCAGTGCAGCCGACGGACTAGCGGTAATCTATGAGCAGTTCTTC
CSAADGLAVIYEQFF
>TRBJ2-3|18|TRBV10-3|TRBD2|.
TGTGCCATCAGTGGACCCCCGGGACTAGCGGGGGGCACAGATACGCAGTATTTT
CAISGPPGLAGGTDTQYF
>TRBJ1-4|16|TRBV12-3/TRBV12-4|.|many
TGTGCCAGCTTTAGGGGACCGGGACGAAGCATTGAAAAACTGTTTTTT
CASFRGPGRSIEKLFF
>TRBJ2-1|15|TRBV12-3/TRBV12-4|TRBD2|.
TGTGCCAGCAGTCCCCCGGGACTAGCGGGGGTTGAGCAGTTCTTC
CASSPPGLAGVEQFF
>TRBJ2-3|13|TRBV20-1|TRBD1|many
TGCAGTGCTGGGACAGGGGGCGGAGATACGCAGTATTTT
CSAGTGGGDTQYF
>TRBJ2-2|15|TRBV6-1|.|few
TGTGCCAGCAGTGGCCGGGGACTTCGGAACGGGGAGCTGTTTTTT
CASSGRGLRNGELFF
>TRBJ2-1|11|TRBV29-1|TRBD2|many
TGCAGCGTTGAGGGGAGGGACGAGCAGTTCTTC
CSVEGRDEQFF
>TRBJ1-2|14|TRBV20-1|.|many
TGCAGTGCTAGAGATGTTGGGGGACCCTATGGCTACACCTTC
CSARDVGGPYGYTF
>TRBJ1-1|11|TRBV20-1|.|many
TGCAGTGCTAAGGCGAACACTGAAGCTTTCTTT
CSAKANTEAFF
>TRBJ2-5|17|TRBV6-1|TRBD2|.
TGTGCCGGCCTCCCGGCGGGGGAGGTTCAGTGCCAAGAGACCCAGTACTTC
CAGLPAGEVQCQETQYF
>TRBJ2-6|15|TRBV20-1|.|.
TGCAGTGCTAGCTCAGCCTTATCTGGGGCCAACGTCCTGACTTTC
CSASSALSGANVLTF
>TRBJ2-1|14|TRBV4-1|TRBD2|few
TGCGCCAGCAGCCAGTCGGGGGGGCCGCGAGAGCAGTTCTTC
CASSQSGGPREQFF
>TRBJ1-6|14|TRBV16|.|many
TGTGCCAGCAGCCTGTTGAGCTATAATTCACCCCTCCACTTT
CASSLLSYNSPLHF
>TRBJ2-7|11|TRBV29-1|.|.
TGCAGCGTGCTAATGTCATACGAGCAGTACTTC
CSVLMSYEQYF
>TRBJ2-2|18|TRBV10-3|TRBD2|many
TGTGCCATCAGTGACCCCGTTAGCGGGGGGGCCCGGACCGGGGAGCTGTTTTTT
CAISDPVSGGARTGELFF
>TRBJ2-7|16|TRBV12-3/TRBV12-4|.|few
TGTGCCAGCAGTTCAGGCGGCAATTCCCTCTTCTACGAGCAGTACTTC
CASSSGGNSLFYEQYF
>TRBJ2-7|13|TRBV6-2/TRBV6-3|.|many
TGTGCCAGCAGGGCAGGGAGCTCCTACGAGCAGTACTTC
CASRAGSSYEQYF
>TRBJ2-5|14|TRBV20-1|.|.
TGCACCCCAGCCAGACTAGGGGGTGGGAGGACCCAGTACTTC
CTPARLGGGRTQYF
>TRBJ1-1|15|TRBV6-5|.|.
TGTGCCAGCAGTTACGCGGCGAACAGGGTAACTGAAGCTTTCTTT
CASSYAANRVTEAFF
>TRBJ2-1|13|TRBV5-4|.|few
TGTGCCAGCAGCTTGGACCCCTCCAATGAGCAGTTCTTC
CASSLDPSNEQFF
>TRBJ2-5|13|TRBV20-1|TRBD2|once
TGCAGTGCTAGATCGGGGGGTCAAGAGACCCAGTACTTC
CSARSGGQETQYF
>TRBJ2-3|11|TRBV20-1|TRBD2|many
TGCAGTGCCACGGCGGGGGATGCGCAGTATTTT
CSATAGDAQYF
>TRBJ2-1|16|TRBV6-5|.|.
TGTGCCAGCAGTACGGAGATCAGCCAGGTCTATAGTGAGCAGTTCTTC
CASSTEISQVYSEQFF
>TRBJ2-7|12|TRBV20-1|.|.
TGCAGCGTTATACCACAGGGTTACGAGCAGTACTTC
CSVIPQGYEQYF
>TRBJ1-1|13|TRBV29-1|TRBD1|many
TGCAGCGTGGAAGGACAGGGAACTTCTGAAGCTTTCTTT
CSVEGQGTSEAFF
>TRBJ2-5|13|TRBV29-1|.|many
TGCAGCGTTGGCGGCCCACGACGGGAGACCCAGTACTTC
CSVGGPRRETQYF
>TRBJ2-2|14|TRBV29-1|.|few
TGCAGCACGAGCGCGGGGATGAACACCGGGGAGCTGTTTTTT
CSTSAGMNTGELFF
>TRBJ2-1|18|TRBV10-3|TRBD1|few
TGTGCCATCAGTGAGCCGACGGCCCGGGACAGGGCCTACAATGAGCAGTTCTTC
CAISEPTARDRAYNEQFF
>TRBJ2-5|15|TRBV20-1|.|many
TGCAGTGCTCACCCGACCGCGACAAGACAAGAGACCCAGTACTTC
CSAHPTATRQETQYF
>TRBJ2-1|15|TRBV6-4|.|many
TGTGCCAGCAGCGTGGACGGGAGCTCCTACAATGAGCAGTTCTTC
CASSVDGSSYNEQFF
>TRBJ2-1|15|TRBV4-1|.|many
TGCGCCAGCAGCCAAGTTTTAGGGCAGGGCAATGAGCAGTTCTTC
CASSQVLGQGNEQFF
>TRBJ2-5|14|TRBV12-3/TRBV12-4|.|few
TGTGCCAGCAGTTTAGGGCTAGCGTCAGAGACCCAGTACTTC
CASSLGLASETQYF
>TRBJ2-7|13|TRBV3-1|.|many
TGTGCCAGCAGCCAAATTCCGACAGGCGAGCAGTACTTC
CASSQIPTGEQYF
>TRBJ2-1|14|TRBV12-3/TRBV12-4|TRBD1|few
TGTGCCAGCAGACCGGGACAGGGTCGGGATGAGCAGTTCTTC
CASRPGQGRDEQFF
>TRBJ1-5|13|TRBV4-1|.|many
TGCGCCAGCAGCCAAGATTGGGGTCAGCCCCAGCATTTT
CASSQDWGQPQHF
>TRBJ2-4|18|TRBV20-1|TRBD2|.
TGCAGTGCTAGAGATCCAAGGAATAGCGGGGGGGCCACAAACATTCAGTACTTC
CSARDPRNSGGATNIQYF
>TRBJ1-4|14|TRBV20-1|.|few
TGCAGTGCTAGAGATGGCAGGGTGCGGGAAAAACTGTTTTTT
CSARDGRVREKLFF
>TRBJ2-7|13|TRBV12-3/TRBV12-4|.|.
TGTGCCAGCAGTTCATCGGACAGCTACGAGCAGTACTTC
CASSSSDSYEQYF
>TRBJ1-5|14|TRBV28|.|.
TGTGCCAGCCACGGGGTGGCAAAAAACCCGCCCCAGCATTTT
CASHGVAKNPPQHF
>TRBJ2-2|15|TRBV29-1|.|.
TGCAGCGTGGGGGGACAGATCGCGAACACCGGGGAGCTGTTTTTT
CSVGGQIANTGELFF
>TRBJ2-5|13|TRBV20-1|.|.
TGCAGTGTAATGGGGGGAGGAGCGGAGACCCAGTACTTC
CSVMGGGAETQYF
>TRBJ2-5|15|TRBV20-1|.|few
TGCAGTGCAGGGGGGATGGGCGGAGACCAAGAGACCCAGTACTTC
CSAGGMGGDQETQYF
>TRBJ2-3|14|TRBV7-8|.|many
TGTGCCAGCAGCTCCGGACCCCTTAGGGATACGCAGTATTTT
CASSSGPLRDTQYF
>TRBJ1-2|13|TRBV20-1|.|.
TGCAGTGCCCCCACCGGGGTAAACTATGGCTACACCTTC
CSAPTGVNYGYTF
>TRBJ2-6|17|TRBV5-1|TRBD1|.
TGCGCCAGCAGGCAGATTACAGGGGGCTCTGGGGCCAACGCCCTGACTTTC
CASRQITGGSGANALTF